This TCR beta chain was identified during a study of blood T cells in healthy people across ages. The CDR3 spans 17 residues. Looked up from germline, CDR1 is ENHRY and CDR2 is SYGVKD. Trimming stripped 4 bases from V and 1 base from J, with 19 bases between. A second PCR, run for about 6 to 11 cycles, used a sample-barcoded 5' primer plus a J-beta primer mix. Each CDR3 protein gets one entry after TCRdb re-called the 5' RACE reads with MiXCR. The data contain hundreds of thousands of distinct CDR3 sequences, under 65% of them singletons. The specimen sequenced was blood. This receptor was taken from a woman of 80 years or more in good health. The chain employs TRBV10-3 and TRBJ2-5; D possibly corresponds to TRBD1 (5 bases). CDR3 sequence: CAISAELGRGPQETQYF. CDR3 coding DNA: TGTGCCATCAGTGCCGAACTTGGTAGGGGTCCCCAAGAGACCCAGTACTTC.